The 15 T cell receptor beta chains below come from one sample, sequenced in a study of PD-L1 blockade in urothelial cancer. The sample's time point: pretreatment peripheral blood. Produced via immunoSEQ multiplex PCR; TCRdb's table is partial and in-frame only. The sample includes 70,000 or so clones, under 90% of them seen just once. The sequencing used PBMCs, collected around atezolizumab (anti-PD-L1) treatment. The source of these receptors is a man in his sixties or seventies with urothelial cancer.

V is TRBV5-6 and J is TRBJ2-1; 12 bases are shared with TRBD2. CDR1 and CDR2 from the germline V gene are SGHDT and YYEEEE. Losses at the gene ends were 6 bases for V and 7 bases for J; bases not matched to a gene: 8. The CDR3 has 15 residues. The chain's CDR3 is CASTIRTSGINEQFF. Written as DNA, the CDR3 is TGTGCCAGCACGATTAGGACTAGCGGGATAAATGAGCAGTTCTTC.

V usage is TRBV21-1 and J usage is TRBJ2-3; the DNA was not compared with TRBD1, the D call given in the table. TRBV21-1 is a known pseudogene. The CDR3 contains 17 residues. The CDR3 loop is CASSEGPTESSTDTQYF. In DNA, the CDR3 is TGTGCCAGCAGCGAAGGACCGACAGAGTCTAGCACAGATACGCAGTATTTT.

V and J are TRBV28 and TRBJ2-5; 12 bases are shared with TRBD1. CDR3 length: 15 amino acids. After removal of 6 bases from V and 5 bases from J, the junction contained 7 bases not matched to a gene. The germline CDR1 and CDR2 sequences are MDHEN and SYDVKM. The CDR3 loop is CASRLGDRGLETQYF. The CDR3 DNA reads TGTGCCAGCAGGTTAGGGGACAGGGGGCTTGAGACCCAGTACTTC.

The J gene is TRBJ2-7, the V gene TRBV18; the match to TRBD1 covers 7 bases. The V gene's germline CDR1 is KGHSH and CDR2 LQKENI. V shed 2 bases, J shed 3 bases, and the junction held 13 bases outside the gene matches. The CDR3 sequence is 17 residues long. The CDR3 bases are TGTGCCAGCTCACCATTGACTAAGGGGGCGCGTAGCTACGAGCAGTACTTC. This encodes CASSPLTKGARSYEQYF.

V is TRBV19 and J is TRBJ1-1, with D tentatively TRBD1 (5 bases). The CDR3 is 15 amino acids. Germline V CDR1 and CDR2: LNHDA, SQIVND (reference sequence). V lost 11 bases, J lost 0 bases, and 19 bases lay in between. The CDR3 DNA reads as TGTGCCTGCGGGGGTCGGCGGGGAATGAACACTGAAGCTTTCTTT. As protein: CACGGRRGMNTEAFF.

The J gene is TRBJ2-5, the V gene TRBV29-1, with D perhaps TRBD1 (5 bases). Trimming cost V 2 bases and J 5 bases, with 9 bases left between them. Looked up from germline, CDR1 is SQVTM and CDR2 is ANQGSEA. The CDR3 is 12 amino acids. For the CDR3, the DNA is TGCAGCGTTGAACTGTCAGGGGAGACCCAGTACTTC. This codes for CSVELSGETQYF.

The gene calls are TRBV4-1 and TRBJ2-7, with 10 nucleotides matching TRBD2. The CDR3 has 16 amino acids. CDR1 and CDR2 from the germline V gene are MGHRA and YSYEKL. The V gene end was trimmed by 1 base and the J gene end by 2 bases; junction bases not matched to a gene: 5. The DNA for the CDR3 is TGCGCCAGCAGCCAAGTTTCACTAGCGGGAACCTACGAGCAGTACTTC. It codes for CASSQVSLAGTYEQYF.

Here the CDR3 reads CASSLGRSYEQYF. The DNA of the CDR3 is TGTGCCAGCAGTTTAGGTAGATCCTACGAGCAGTACTTC. V gene TRBV28 combines with J gene TRBJ2-7; no firm D call. V lost 2 bases, J lost 1 base, and 6 bases lay in between. Germline V gene lookup returns CDR1 MDHEN and CDR2 SYDVKM. This CDR3 has 13 residues.

The chain joins TRBV9 to TRBJ2-1; D is possibly TRBD1 (6 bases). Germline CDR1 and CDR2: SGDLS and YYNGEE. V was shortened by 0 bases and J by 9 bases, with 13 bases between the two germline ends. The CDR3 runs 14 residues. CDR3 in DNA: TGTGCCAGCAGCGTAGAGGCCAGGGGTGGTGAGCAGTTCTTC. Residues: CASSVEARGGEQFF.

This chain connects TRBV6-1 to TRBJ2-3, with D maybe TRBD1 (6 bases). V was clipped by 7 bases and J by 3 bases, with 11 bases between them. The CDR3 runs 13 residues. Germline V gene sequence: CDR1 MNHNS, CDR2 SASEGT. The CDR3 DNA reads as TGTGCCAGCAAAGGGGGAATTACAGATACGCAGTATTTT. It encodes CASKGGITDTQYF.

The gene calls are TRBV28 and TRBJ1-2; 7 bases fit TRBD1. The V gene end was trimmed by 6 bases and the J gene end by 5 bases; junction bases not matched to a gene: 12. Germline-derived CDR1 and CDR2 are MDHEN and SYDVKM. The CDR3 sequence is 15 residues long. The CDR3 bases are TGTGCCAGCAGGATACCAGGGGGATTAGGTTATGGCTACACCTTC. Translation: CASRIPGGLGYGYTF.

The chain uses TRBV19 and TRBJ1-1; weak D call: TRBD1 (5 bases). CDR3 length: 12 amino acids. The germline gives CDR1 LNHDA, CDR2 SQIVND (reference sequence). V was cut by 9 bases and J by 1 base, with 9 bases left in between. CDR3 amino acids: CASTGRNTEAFF. CDR3 nucleotides: TGTGCCAGCACAGGTAGGAACACTGAAGCTTTCTTT.

The V gene is TRBV6-5, the J gene TRBJ2-2; the D gene is possibly TRBD2 (6 bases). V shed 6 bases and J shed 5 bases, with 16 bases lying between them. Germline CDR1 MNHEY, CDR2 SVGAGI. The CDR3 has 15 amino acids. This CDR3 reads CASSTAGRGTGELFF. CDR3 in DNA: TGTGCCAGCAGCACGGCGGGTCGGGGGACCGGGGAGCTGTTTTTT.

CDR3 in DNA: TGCGCCAGCAGCCCTTTCGACAGGGGTTCCTACGAGCAGTACTTC. Protein product: CASSPFDRGSYEQYF. This chain uses TRBV4-1 with TRBJ2-7; 8 nucleotides agree with TRBD1. Germline assignment: CDR1 MGHRA and CDR2 YSYEKL. Unmatched junction bases numbered 6, after V lost 4 bases and J lost 1 base. The CDR3 runs to 15 residues.

This clone was seen a single time. The chain employs TRBV15 and TRBJ1-5; D gene uncertain. Trimming removed 0 bases from V and 0 bases from J, with 6 bases in between. Looked up from germline, CDR1 is LNHNV and CDR2 is YYDKDF (reference sequence). The length of the CDR3 is 15 residues. CDR3 sequence (DNA): TGTGCCACCAGCAGAGACAGGAATAGCAATCAGCCCCAGCATTTT. Translated: CATSRDRNSNQPQHF.